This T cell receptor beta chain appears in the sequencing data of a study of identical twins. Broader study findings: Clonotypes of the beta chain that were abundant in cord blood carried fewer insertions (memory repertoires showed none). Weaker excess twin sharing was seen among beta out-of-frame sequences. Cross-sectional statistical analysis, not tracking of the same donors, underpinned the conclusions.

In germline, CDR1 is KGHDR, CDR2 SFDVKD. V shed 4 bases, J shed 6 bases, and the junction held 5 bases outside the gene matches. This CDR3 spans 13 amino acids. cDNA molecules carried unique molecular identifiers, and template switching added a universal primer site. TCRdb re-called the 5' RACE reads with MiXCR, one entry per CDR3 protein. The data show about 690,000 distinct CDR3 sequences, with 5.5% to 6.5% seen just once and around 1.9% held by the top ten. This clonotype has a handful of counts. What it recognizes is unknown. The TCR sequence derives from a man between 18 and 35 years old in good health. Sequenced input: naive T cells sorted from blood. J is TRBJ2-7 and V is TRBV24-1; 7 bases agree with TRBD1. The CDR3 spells CATSERGRSEQYF. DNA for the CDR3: TGTGCCACCAGTGAAAGGGGGCGAAGCGAGCAGTACTTC.